The 7 T cell receptor beta chains given below trace back to one sample, sequenced in a study of tumor T cells in aggressive B-cell lymphoma. Measured with immunoSEQ multiplex PCR; TCRdb has only the in-frame clones, and not every one. The data hold more than 7,500 clones, with roughly four fifths observed a single time. The sequenced material came from tumor tissue. These receptors were collected from an adult with diffuse large B cell lymphoma.

This chain connects TRBV7-8 to TRBJ1-1; D unresolved. Germline-derived CDR1 and CDR2 are SGHVS and FQNEAQ. This CDR3 has 13 amino acids. V dropped 5 bases and J dropped 2 bases, with 9 bases sitting between them. The CDR3 coding sequence is TGTGCCAGCAGCGAGGGTCGTAACACTGAAGCTTTCTTT. Translated, it gives CASSEGRNTEAFF.

The chain combines TRBV9 with TRBJ2-1, with D possibly being TRBD2 (5 bases). Germline loops: CDR1 SGDLS, CDR2 YYNGEE. The V end lost 0 bases, the J end lost 7 bases, and 8 bases lay between the germline ends. The CDR3 is 13 residues long. CDR3 DNA: TGTGCCAGCAGCGTAGGGAGGCGGAATGAGCAGTTCTTC. As protein: CASSVGRRNEQFF.

The chain combines TRBV15 with TRBJ1-1; 7 bases are shared with TRBD1. The CDR3 runs to 14 residues. From germline, CDR1 is LNHNV and CDR2 YYDKDF (reference sequence). V lost 4 bases and J lost 12; bases outside the gene matches: 14. This chain's CDR3 is CATSKADRADYSFF. As DNA, the CDR3 is TGTGCCACCAGCAAAGCAGACAGGGCAGACTATTCTTTCTTT.

The V gene is TRBV5-4, the J gene TRBJ1-1; the match to TRBD1 covers 7 bases. J was trimmed by 10 bases and V by 0 bases; bases with no gene match: 6. Germline V CDR1 and CDR2: SGHNT, YYREEE (reference sequence). This CDR3 comprises 13 residues. The CDR3 loop is CASSLALQGIAFF. CDR3 coding DNA: TGTGCCAGCAGCTTGGCCCTACAGGGGATAGCTTTCTTT.

This clone was counted once. The rearrangement links TRBV6-5 to TRBJ2-1; the match to TRBD1 covers 7 bases. There are 15 residues in the CDR3. The V and J ends lost 5 bases and 5 bases, in that order; junction bases with no gene match: 9. Germline-derived CDR1 and CDR2 are MNHEY and SVGAGI. The CDR3 bases are TGTGCCAGCAGTGTACCGGGACAGCCAAACAATGAGCAGTTCTTC. Its protein product is CASSVPGQPNNEQFF.

The chain couples TRBV7-2 to TRBJ1-1; 8 bases line up with TRBD1. This CDR3 contains 14 residues. V lost 5 bases to trimming and J lost 4 bases; unmatched junction nucleotides: 6. Germline V lookup: CDR1 SGHTA, CDR2 FQGNSA. CDR3 nucleotide sequence: TGTGCCAGCAGCACCCGACAGGGGATCACTGAAGCTTTCTTT. The encoded protein is CASSTRQGITEAFF.

J is TRBJ1-6 and V is TRBV6-5, with D perhaps TRBD1 (5 bases). V was trimmed by 6 bases and J by 7 bases, leaving 16 bases between them. Germline CDR1 is MNHEY and CDR2 is SVGAGI. CDR3 length equals 15 residues. The chain's CDR3 is CASSPLGGRNSPLHF. Written as DNA, the CDR3 is TGTGCCAGCAGCCCCCTGGGGGGTCGGAATTCACCCCTCCACTTT.